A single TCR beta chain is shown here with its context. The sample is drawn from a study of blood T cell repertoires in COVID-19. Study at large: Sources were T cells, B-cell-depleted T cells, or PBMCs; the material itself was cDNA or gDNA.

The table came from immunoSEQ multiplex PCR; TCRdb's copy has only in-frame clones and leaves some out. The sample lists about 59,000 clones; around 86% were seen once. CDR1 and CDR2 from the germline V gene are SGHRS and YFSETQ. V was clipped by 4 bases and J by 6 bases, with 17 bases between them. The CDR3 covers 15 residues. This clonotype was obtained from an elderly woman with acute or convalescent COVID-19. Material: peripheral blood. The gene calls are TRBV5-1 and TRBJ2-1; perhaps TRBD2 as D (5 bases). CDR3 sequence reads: CASSPLASSSNEQFF. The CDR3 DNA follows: TGCGCCAGCAGCCCGCTAGCTAGTTCATCCAATGAGCAGTTCTTC.